This is a list of T cell receptor beta chains from one sample in a study of identical twins. A single record per CDR3 protein comes from TCRdb applying MiXCR to the 5' RACE reads. The sample yields a few hundred thousand distinct CDR3 sequences, less than 20% seen once. Sample: naive T cells sorted from blood. The receptors shown here come from a man in his forties or fifties in good health. CDR3s include the opening cysteine and the closing phenylalanine or tryptophan. The D gene is left open where the match is weak. A clone size is listed for some rows: how often the clone was seen (once, few, many), or a class if it is expanded.

V gene: TRBV7-9
J gene: TRBJ2-5
D gene: TRBD1
clone size: -
CDR3 DNA: TGTGCCAGCAGCCGCCGACAGGGCAGAGAGACCCAGTACTTC
CDR3 protein: CASSRRQGRETQYF

V gene: TRBV5-1
J gene: TRBJ2-3
D gene: TRBD1
clone size: -
CDR3 DNA: TGCGCCAGCAGCCCACTAATGGACAGGGGATCGGATACGCAGTATTTT
CDR3 protein: CASSPLMDRGSDTQYF

V gene: TRBV6-2/TRBV6-3
J gene: TRBJ2-7
D gene: TRBD1
clone size: many
CDR3 DNA: TGTGCCAGCACCTCCTCCGACAGGGACGAGCAGTACTTC
CDR3 protein: CASTSSDRDEQYF

V gene: TRBV5-6
J gene: TRBJ2-6
D gene: -
clone size: many
CDR3 DNA: TGTGCCAGCAGCTTGGGACAACCTGGGGCCAACGTCCTGACTTTC
CDR3 protein: CASSLGQPGANVLTF

V gene: TRBV5-1
J gene: TRBJ2-3
D gene: -
clone size: many
CDR3 DNA: TGCGCCAGCAGCTACCCCGGACAGATCACAGATACGCAGTATTTT
CDR3 protein: CASSYPGQITDTQYF

V gene: TRBV5-1
J gene: TRBJ2-7
D gene: TRBD1
clone size: many
CDR3 DNA: TGCGCCAGCAGCTTTATGACCAATGACAGGGTAGAGCAGTACTTC
CDR3 protein: CASSFMTNDRVEQYF

V gene: TRBV4-3
J gene: TRBJ2-7
D gene: -
clone size: few
CDR3 DNA: TGCGCCAGCAGCCAAGACCAAGGCAGCGGCTACGAGCAGTACTTC
CDR3 protein: CASSQDQGSGYEQYF

V gene: TRBV20-1
J gene: TRBJ1-2
D gene: -
clone size: -
CDR3 DNA: TGCAGTGCTGGGGGGGGCTCCAGGGAGGAATTCTATGGCTACACCTTC
CDR3 protein: CSAGGGSREEFYGYTF

V gene: TRBV10-3
J gene: TRBJ1-1
D gene: TRBD1
clone size: -
CDR3 DNA: TGTGCCATCAGAGGGACAGGCGAGGGCCGGAACACTGAAGCTTTCTTT
CDR3 protein: CAIRGTGEGRNTEAFF

V gene: TRBV24-1
J gene: TRBJ2-1
D gene: TRBD1
clone size: many
CDR3 DNA: TGTGCCACCAGTGACCTTGGGACAGGGGTCGCGAATGAGCAGTTCTTC
CDR3 protein: CATSDLGTGVANEQFF

V gene: TRBV28
J gene: TRBJ2-7
D gene: -
clone size: -
CDR3 DNA: TGTGCCAGCAGCCGGGTCCCCTACGAGCAGTACTTC
CDR3 protein: CASSRVPYEQYF

V gene: TRBV27
J gene: TRBJ2-1
D gene: TRBD2
clone size: many
CDR3 DNA: TGTGCCAGCAGTTTGGGGGAGACTAGCGGGAGACACTACTCCTACAATGAGCAGTTCTTC
CDR3 protein: CASSLGETSGRHYSYNEQFF

V gene: TRBV20-1
J gene: TRBJ2-1
D gene: -
clone size: few
CDR3 DNA: TGCAGTGCTAGTCCTCACGTAGGAGAGCAGTTCTTC
CDR3 protein: CSASPHVGEQFF

V gene: TRBV9
J gene: TRBJ2-7
D gene: -
clone size: -
CDR3 DNA: TGTGCCAGCAGCCCGGACGAAGGCACCTACGAGCAGTACTTC
CDR3 protein: CASSPDEGTYEQYF

V gene: TRBV5-1
J gene: TRBJ2-3
D gene: TRBD2
clone size: few
CDR3 DNA: TGCGCCAGCAGCTATAGCGGGGACCGCACAGATACGCAGTATTTT
CDR3 protein: CASSYSGDRTDTQYF

V gene: TRBV20-1
J gene: TRBJ2-7
D gene: TRBD1
clone size: once
CDR3 DNA: TGCAGTGCTAGAGCGGAGACAGGGCGCGAGCAGTACTTC
CDR3 protein: CSARAETGREQYF

V gene: TRBV28
J gene: TRBJ2-7
D gene: TRBD2
clone size: -
CDR3 DNA: TGTGCCAGCAGGCCTAGCGGGATCCCCTACGAGCAGTACTTC
CDR3 protein: CASRPSGIPYEQYF

V gene: TRBV27
J gene: TRBJ1-4
D gene: -
clone size: -
CDR3 DNA: TGTGCCAGCAGCCCGGGGCGGGTTGAAAAACTGTTTTTT
CDR3 protein: CASSPGRVEKLFF

V gene: TRBV7-6
J gene: TRBJ2-7
D gene: -
clone size: -
CDR3 DNA: TGTGCCAGCAGCTTATATCGGGGGCTAGCGGAGAGCTCCTACGAGCAGTACTTC
CDR3 protein: CASSLYRGLAESSYEQYF

V gene: TRBV27
J gene: TRBJ2-1
D gene: TRBD2
clone size: many
CDR3 DNA: TGTGCCAGCAGCCTATACTCCGGGCGCGGGGGAGGGGCACACAATGAGCAGTTCTTC
CDR3 protein: CASSLYSGRGGGAHNEQFF

V gene: TRBV4-1
J gene: TRBJ2-5
D gene: -
clone size: -
CDR3 DNA: TGCGCCAGCAGCCAAGATGGGATGTACCAAGAGACCCAGTACTTC
CDR3 protein: CASSQDGMYQETQYF

V gene: TRBV18
J gene: TRBJ2-5
D gene: -
clone size: many
CDR3 DNA: TGTGCCAGCTCACCACTTGTGGGTCAAGAGACCCAGTACTTC
CDR3 protein: CASSPLVGQETQYF

V gene: TRBV20-1
J gene: TRBJ1-6
D gene: -
clone size: many
CDR3 DNA: TGCAGTGCTAGAACAGTACCTAATTCACCCCTCCACTTT
CDR3 protein: CSARTVPNSPLHF

V gene: TRBV4-3
J gene: TRBJ2-5
D gene: -
clone size: -
CDR3 DNA: TGCGCCAGCAGCCGAACCGGGGGACTGTCACAAGAGACCCAGTACTTC
CDR3 protein: CASSRTGGLSQETQYF

V gene: TRBV4-2
J gene: TRBJ2-2
D gene: -
clone size: -
CDR3 DNA: TGTGCCAGCAGCCAAGAATGGGGGAACACCGGGGAGCTGTTTTTT
CDR3 protein: CASSQEWGNTGELFF

V gene: TRBV7-2
J gene: TRBJ1-6
D gene: TRBD1
clone size: few
CDR3 DNA: TGTGCCAGCAGCTTATCAGGGGGTCTAAATTCACCCCTCCACTTT
CDR3 protein: CASSLSGGLNSPLHF

V gene: TRBV2
J gene: TRBJ2-3
D gene: -
clone size: -
CDR3 DNA: TGTGCCAGCACCAGACTCGTTAGCACAGATACGCAGTATTTT
CDR3 protein: CASTRLVSTDTQYF

V gene: TRBV4-3
J gene: TRBJ2-7
D gene: TRBD2
clone size: many
CDR3 DNA: TGCGCCAGCAGCCAGGCTGGGGGGGGAACCTACGAGCAGTACTTC
CDR3 protein: CASSQAGGGTYEQYF

V gene: TRBV5-1
J gene: TRBJ2-6
D gene: -
clone size: few
CDR3 DNA: TGCGCCAGCAGCTTGGACATCTCTGGGGCCAACGTCCTGACTTTC
CDR3 protein: CASSLDISGANVLTF

V gene: TRBV5-1
J gene: TRBJ2-2
D gene: TRBD1
clone size: -
CDR3 DNA: TGCGCCAGCAGCATGGACAGGGGGCACACCGGGGAGCTGTTTTTT
CDR3 protein: CASSMDRGHTGELFF

V gene: TRBV5-1
J gene: TRBJ2-2
D gene: TRBD1
clone size: few
CDR3 DNA: TGCGCCAGCAGCCCGAGACAGGGGCACACCGGGGAGCTGTTTTTT
CDR3 protein: CASSPRQGHTGELFF

V gene: TRBV4-3
J gene: TRBJ2-2
D gene: TRBD2
clone size: -
CDR3 DNA: TGCGCCAGCAGCCAAGCGTGGGCTAGCGGGTCCGCGAACACCGGGGAGCTGTTTTTT
CDR3 protein: CASSQAWASGSANTGELFF

V gene: TRBV19
J gene: TRBJ2-1
D gene: TRBD2
clone size: -
CDR3 DNA: TGTGCCAGTAGTATAGTCCTAGCGGGAGGTAATGAGCAGTTCTTC
CDR3 protein: CASSIVLAGGNEQFF

V gene: TRBV5-6
J gene: TRBJ2-6
D gene: -
clone size: -
CDR3 DNA: TGTGCCAGCAGCCCACCGGGACTCTCGTTCTCTGGGGCCAACGTCCTGACTTTC
CDR3 protein: CASSPPGLSFSGANVLTF

V gene: TRBV27
J gene: TRBJ2-1
D gene: -
clone size: few
CDR3 DNA: TGTGCCAGCACACCAGTAGCGGCCGCCTACAATGAGCAGTTCTTC
CDR3 protein: CASTPVAAAYNEQFF

V gene: TRBV9
J gene: TRBJ2-2
D gene: TRBD2
clone size: few
CDR3 DNA: TGTGCCAGCAGCGCGAAATTAGCGGGGGGGGGCACCGGGGAGCTGTTTTTT
CDR3 protein: CASSAKLAGGGTGELFF

V gene: TRBV28
J gene: TRBJ2-5
D gene: TRBD2
clone size: -
CDR3 DNA: TGTGCCAGTATACGCGGGGGGCAGTCCGGGGAGACCCAGTACTTC
CDR3 protein: CASIRGGQSGETQYF

V gene: TRBV20-1
J gene: TRBJ2-3
D gene: TRBD2
clone size: few
CDR3 DNA: TGCAGTGCTAGTGGAGCGGGGGGTTCTGATACGCAGTATTTT
CDR3 protein: CSASGAGGSDTQYF

V gene: TRBV7-7
J gene: TRBJ2-2
D gene: -
clone size: few
CDR3 DNA: TGTGCTAGCAGCTCCCAGGAGAACACCGGGGAGCTGTTTTTT
CDR3 protein: CASSSQENTGELFF

V gene: TRBV7-9
J gene: TRBJ1-2
D gene: -
clone size: -
CDR3 DNA: TGTGCCAGCAGCTTAGCGCCGGCAGTTGGTGGCTACACCTTC
CDR3 protein: CASSLAPAVGGYTF

V gene: TRBV6-6
J gene: TRBJ2-1
D gene: -
clone size: -
CDR3 DNA: TGTGCCAGCAGCCCGACCGAGGGTGAGCAGTTCTTC
CDR3 protein: CASSPTEGEQFF

V gene: TRBV6-2/TRBV6-3
J gene: TRBJ2-2
D gene: -
clone size: few
CDR3 DNA: TGTGCCAGCAGGCCTGCAAGTAGGGAGCTGTTTTTT
CDR3 protein: CASRPASRELFF

V gene: TRBV12-3/TRBV12-4
J gene: TRBJ2-6
D gene: -
clone size: few
CDR3 DNA: TGTGCCAGCAGTCCGACCGGGTTGGGGGCCAACGTCCTGACTTTC
CDR3 protein: CASSPTGLGANVLTF

V gene: TRBV5-1
J gene: TRBJ2-7
D gene: -
clone size: few
CDR3 DNA: TGCGCCAGCAGCTTGCTTGGGGGGGCTACCTCCTACGAGCAGTACTTC
CDR3 protein: CASSLLGGATSYEQYF

V gene: TRBV20-1
J gene: TRBJ1-4
D gene: -
clone size: many
CDR3 DNA: TGCAGTGCTAGAGATGGAGGGGCGGGTGAAAAACTGTTTTTT
CDR3 protein: CSARDGGAGEKLFF

V gene: TRBV6-2/TRBV6-3
J gene: TRBJ2-7
D gene: -
clone size: many
CDR3 DNA: TGTGCCATCCGAGACTACGGAGGCGACGAGCAGTACTTC
CDR3 protein: CAIRDYGGDEQYF

V gene: TRBV12-1
J gene: TRBJ2-2
D gene: -
clone size: -
CDR3 DNA: TGTGCCAGCGGGCGGGACACGAACACCGGGGAGCTGTTTTTT
CDR3 protein: CASGRDTNTGELFF

V gene: TRBV6-5
J gene: TRBJ1-3
D gene: TRBD1
clone size: few
CDR3 DNA: TGTGCCAGCAGTTACGGACAGGCTGGAAACACCATATATTTT
CDR3 protein: CASSYGQAGNTIYF

V gene: TRBV27
J gene: TRBJ2-5
D gene: -
clone size: few
CDR3 DNA: TGTGCCAGCAGTTTGGAAGAGGGAGGGACCCAGTACTTC
CDR3 protein: CASSLEEGGTQYF

V gene: TRBV20-1
J gene: TRBJ2-7
D gene: -
clone size: -
CDR3 DNA: TGCAGTGTCAGGCCCGGGAACACCTACGAGCAGTACTTC
CDR3 protein: CSVRPGNTYEQYF

V gene: TRBV12-3/TRBV12-4
J gene: TRBJ2-2
D gene: -
clone size: few
CDR3 DNA: TGTGCCAGCAGTCGCGGGACAGTAAACACCGGGGAGCTGTTTTTT
CDR3 protein: CASSRGTVNTGELFF

V gene: TRBV28
J gene: TRBJ2-5
D gene: -
clone size: few
CDR3 DNA: TGTGCCAGCTCCTCCGGGAGCGTTTCAAAAGAGACCCAGTACTTC
CDR3 protein: CASSSGSVSKETQYF

V gene: TRBV4-3
J gene: TRBJ1-3
D gene: -
clone size: -
CDR3 DNA: TGCGCCAGCAGCCAAGATGGACACAGCTCTGGAAACACCATATATTTT
CDR3 protein: CASSQDGHSSGNTIYF

V gene: TRBV7-2
J gene: TRBJ2-7
D gene: -
clone size: -
CDR3 DNA: TGTGCCAGCAGCTTAGTTGAGGGAGGGGGCAAAAAGCAGTACTTC
CDR3 protein: CASSLVEGGGKKQYF

V gene: TRBV29-1
J gene: TRBJ1-1
D gene: -
clone size: few
CDR3 DNA: TGCAGCGTTGCCAGGTCTCGGGCTGAAGCTTTCTTT
CDR3 protein: CSVARSRAEAFF